This paragraph reports one T cell receptor beta chain. The V gene lost 1 base and the J gene lost 4 bases, with 11 bases spanning the gap. CDR1 and CDR2 (germline): SGHAT, FQNNGV. CDR3 size: 15 residues. The data were taken from a study of shared clonotypes between healthy human individuals. Profiling relied on immunoSEQ multiplex PCR, and the TCRdb table lists in-frame clones only, not all of them. The table includes over 2 million clones, about 94% detected once. Cells designated naive CD8 were CD45RO-negative and were positively selected for CCR7, with terminally differentiated effector memory CD45RA+ cells excluded.

This chain joins TRBV11-2 and TRBJ2-1; possible D gene TRBD2, 6 bases. Sequences were obtained from naive CD8+ T cells sorted from blood. The origin of this receptor is a man younger than 35 in good health. CDR3 DNA sequence: TGTGCCAGCAGCTTAGCCGGCGGGATTTACAATGAGCAGTTCTTC. Translated: CASSLAGGIYNEQFF.